Shown below are 9 T cell receptor beta chains from a single sample sequenced in a study of blood T cells in healthy people across ages. Through a sample-barcoded 5' primer and a J-beta primer mix, a second PCR was run for roughly 6 to 12 cycles. TCRdb independently ran MiXCR on the 5' RACE reads; one entry per CDR3 protein. The sample shows 1,800,000 or so distinct CDR3 sequences, about 39% of them seen only once. The sequenced material came from blood. The receptors shown here come from a human donor in good health.

This clonotype was seen only a few times. The chain recombines TRBV29-1 with TRBJ1-2; 7 bases align to TRBD1. Germline V gene data show CDR1 as SQVTM and CDR2 as ANQGSEA. CDR3 length: 13 amino acids. V was clipped by 7 bases and J by 5 bases; unmatched bases: 10. The CDR3 DNA is TGCAGCGCCTCGACAGGGCCTAGGTATGGCTACACCTTC. Protein product: CSASTGPRYGYTF.

This chain joins TRBV4-2 and TRBJ1-1; no clear D. CDR3 size: 11 residues. CDR1 and CDR2 (germline): LGHNA, YNFKEQ. Trimming stripped 1 base from V and 10 bases from J, with 7 bases between. The CDR3 loop is CASSQGWGAFF. In DNA, the CDR3 is TGTGCCAGCAGCCAAGGATGGGGAGCTTTCTTT.

The rearrangement joins TRBV6-2 or TRBV6-3 to TRBJ2-7; D not resolved. Germline loops: CDR1 MNHEY, CDR2 SVGEGT. This CDR3 is 12 amino acids long. V lost 6 bases and J lost 4, with 10 bases in between. The CDR3 nucleotides read TGTGCCAGCAGAGAATATGGGTACGAGCAGTACTTC. This encodes CASREYGYEQYF.

This clonotype came up a few times. This chain links TRBV3-1 with TRBJ1-2, with D tentatively TRBD1 (6 bases). This CDR3 is built from 15 residues. Trimming left V 0 bases short and J 2 bases short, with 10 bases between. Germline V gene lookup returns CDR1 LGHDT and CDR2 YNNKEL (reference sequence). CDR3 amino acids: CASSQDVGGNYGYTF. The CDR3 DNA sequence: TGTGCCAGCAGCCAAGATGTAGGGGGAAACTATGGCTACACCTTC.

The chain carries TRBV12-3 or TRBV12-4 and TRBJ2-2, with D hard to call. The ends were cut back, 5 bases at V and 0 bases at J, with 10 bases in the middle. The CDR3 runs 15 residues. The CDR3: CASSPTIANTGELFF. For the CDR3, the DNA is TGTGCCAGCAGTCCCACTATAGCGAACACCGGGGAGCTGTTTTTT.

V is TRBV7-2 and J is TRBJ2-3; 14 bases map to TRBD2. V lost 5 bases, J lost 4 bases, and 8 bases stayed unmatched. The CDR3 runs to 17 residues. Per the germline V gene, CDR1 is SGHTA and CDR2 is FQGNSA. CDR3 sequence (DNA): TGTGCCAGCAGCACCCGACTAGCGGGGGGGCCGGCAGATACGCAGTATTTT. Translated, it gives CASSTRLAGGPADTQYF.

This clonotype has only a few counts. This chain connects TRBV20-1 to TRBJ2-6; 10 bases map to TRBD1. V was clipped by 0 bases and J by 2 bases; unmatched bases: 7. The germline V gene encodes CDR1 DFQATT and CDR2 SNEGSKA (reference sequence). CDR3 size: 18 residues. The DNA of the CDR3 is TGCAGTGCTAGAGACCGGGACAGGGGATTGGCTGGGGCCAACGTCCTGACTTTC. Amino acids: CSARDRDRGLAGANVLTF.

The gene calls are TRBV5-1 and TRBJ2-5, with D possibly being TRBD1 or TRBD2 (5 bases each). V was shortened by 3 bases and J by 0 bases, with 12 bases between the two germline ends. The length of the CDR3 is 15 residues. Germline V gene lookup returns CDR1 SGHRS and CDR2 YFSETQ. CDR3 loop: CASSYGTAHQETQYF. The CDR3 DNA follows: TGCGCCAGCAGCTATGGGACGGCACACCAAGAGACCCAGTACTTC.

The rearrangement joins TRBV7-9 to TRBJ2-1, with a possible D match to TRBD2 (5 bases). This CDR3 has 17 residues. Germline CDR1 is SEHNR and CDR2 is FQNEAQ (reference sequence). The ends were cut back, 5 bases at V and 0 bases at J, with 17 bases in the middle. CDR3 sequence (DNA): TGTGCCAGCAGCCCACTACGACTACGGAGCTCCTACAATGAGCAGTTCTTC. Translating gives CASSPLRLRSSYNEQFF.